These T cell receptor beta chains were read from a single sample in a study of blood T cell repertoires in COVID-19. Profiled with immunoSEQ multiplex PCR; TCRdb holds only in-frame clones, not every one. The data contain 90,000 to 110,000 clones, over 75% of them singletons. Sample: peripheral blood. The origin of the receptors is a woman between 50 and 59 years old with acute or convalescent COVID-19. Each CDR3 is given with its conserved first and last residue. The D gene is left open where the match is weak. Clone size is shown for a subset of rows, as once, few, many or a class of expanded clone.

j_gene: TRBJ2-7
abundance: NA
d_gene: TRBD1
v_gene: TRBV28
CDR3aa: CASSLTGVYYEQYF
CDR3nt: TGTGCCAGCAGTCTGACAGGGGTTTACTACGAGCAGTACTTC

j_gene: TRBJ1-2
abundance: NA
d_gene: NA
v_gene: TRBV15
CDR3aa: CATSRDQYGYTF
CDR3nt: TGTGCCACCAGCAGAGATCAGTATGGCTACACCTTC

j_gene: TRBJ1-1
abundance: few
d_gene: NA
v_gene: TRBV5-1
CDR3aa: CASSLGGHEAFF
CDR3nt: TGCGCCAGCAGCTTGGGGGGGCACGAAGCTTTCTTT

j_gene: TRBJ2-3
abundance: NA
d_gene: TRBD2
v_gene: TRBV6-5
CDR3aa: CASSYLAGGRGSTQYF
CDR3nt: TGTGCCAGCAGTTACTTAGCGGGGGGCCGGGGTAGTACGCAGTATTTT

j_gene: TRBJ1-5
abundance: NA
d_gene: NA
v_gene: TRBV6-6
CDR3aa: CAIQTGNSNQPQHF
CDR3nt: TGTGCCATTCAAACAGGGAATAGCAATCAGCCCCAGCATTTT

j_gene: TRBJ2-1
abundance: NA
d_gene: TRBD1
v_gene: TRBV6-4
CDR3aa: CASSASGGGDEQFF
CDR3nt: TGTGCCAGCAGTGCTTCAGGGGGTGGGGATGAGCAGTTCTTC

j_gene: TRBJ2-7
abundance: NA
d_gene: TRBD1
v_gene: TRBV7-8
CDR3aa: CASSLGQGTSEQYF
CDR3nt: TGTGCCAGCAGTTTGGGACAGGGGACCTCTGAGCAGTACTTC

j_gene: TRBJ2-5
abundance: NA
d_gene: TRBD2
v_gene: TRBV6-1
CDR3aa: CASSEWGGGLAGRETQYF
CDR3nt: TGTGCCAGCAGTGAATGGGGAGGCGGACTAGCGGGGAGGGAGACCCAGTACTTC

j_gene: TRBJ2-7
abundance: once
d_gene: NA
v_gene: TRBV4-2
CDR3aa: CASSQEGAGEQYF
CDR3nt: TGTGCCAGCAGCCAAGAGGGTGCAGGGGAGCAGTACTTC

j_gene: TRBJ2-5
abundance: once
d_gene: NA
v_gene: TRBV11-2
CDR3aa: CASRRGGGPQETQYF
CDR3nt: TGTGCCAGCAGGAGAGGGGGAGGGCCCCAAGAGACCCAGTACTTC

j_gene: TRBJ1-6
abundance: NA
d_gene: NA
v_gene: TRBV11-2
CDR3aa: CASSIQGFDSPLHF
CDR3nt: TGTGCCAGCAGCATACAGGGCTTTGATTCACCCCTCCACTTT

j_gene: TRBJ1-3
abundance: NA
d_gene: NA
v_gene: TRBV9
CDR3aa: CASSPSGHSSGNTIYF
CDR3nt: TGTGCCAGCAGCCCCTCAGGGCACTCCTCTGGAAACACCATATATTTT

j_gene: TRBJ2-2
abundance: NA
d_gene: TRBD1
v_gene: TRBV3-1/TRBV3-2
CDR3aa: CASSQDYGRQGDAGELFF
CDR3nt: TGTGCCAGCAGCCAAGATTATGGCAGACAGGGCGATGCCGGGGAGCTGTTTTTT

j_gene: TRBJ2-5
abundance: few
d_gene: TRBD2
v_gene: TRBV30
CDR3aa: CACRGRGTQYF
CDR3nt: TGTGCCTGCCGGGGGAGGGGGACCCAGTACTTC

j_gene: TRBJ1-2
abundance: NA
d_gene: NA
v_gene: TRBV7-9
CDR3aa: CASSFGGNYGYTF
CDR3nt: TGTGCCAGCAGCTTCGGCGGCAACTATGGCTACACCTTC

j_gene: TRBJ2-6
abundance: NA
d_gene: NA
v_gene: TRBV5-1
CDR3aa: CASSLAGGGANVLTF
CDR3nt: TGCGCCAGCAGCTTGGCGGGTGGCGGGGCCAACGTCCTGACTTTC

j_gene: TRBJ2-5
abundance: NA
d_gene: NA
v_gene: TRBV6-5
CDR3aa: CASSYSLLNSGETQYF
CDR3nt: TGTGCCAGCAGTTACTCGCTGTTAAACAGCGGGGAGACCCAGTACTTC

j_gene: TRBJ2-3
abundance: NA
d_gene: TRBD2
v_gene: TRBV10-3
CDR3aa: CAISTGLGTTDTQYF
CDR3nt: TGTGCCATCAGTACGGGACTAGGAACCACAGATACGCAGTATTTT

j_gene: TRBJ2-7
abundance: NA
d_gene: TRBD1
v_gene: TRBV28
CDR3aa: CASSLPGQGLYEQYF
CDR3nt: TGTGCCAGCAGTCTTCCGGGACAGGGACTCTACGAGCAGTACTTC

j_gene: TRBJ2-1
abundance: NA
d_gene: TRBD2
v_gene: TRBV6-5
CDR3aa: CATSRTSGGDEQFF
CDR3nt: TGTGCCACCTCGAGGACTAGCGGGGGGGATGAGCAGTTCTTC

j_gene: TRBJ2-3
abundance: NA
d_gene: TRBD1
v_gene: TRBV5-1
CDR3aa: CASSSGTGPIGGVQITDTQYF
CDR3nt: TGCGCCAGCAGCTCTGGGACAGGTCCGATCGGCGGGGTTCAAATCACAGATACGCAGTATTTT

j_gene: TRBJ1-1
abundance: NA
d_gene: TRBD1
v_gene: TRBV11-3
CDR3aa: CASSLDGTGGEGAFF
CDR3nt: TGTGCCAGCAGCTTGGACGGGACAGGGGGCGAAGGAGCTTTCTTT

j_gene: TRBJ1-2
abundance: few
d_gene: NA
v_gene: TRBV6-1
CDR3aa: CASSEDTGFSSNYGYTF
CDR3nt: TGTGCCAGCAGTGAAGATACAGGGTTCTCTTCTAACTATGGCTACACCTTC

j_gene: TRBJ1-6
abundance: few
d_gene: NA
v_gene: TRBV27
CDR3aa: CASSPTGFVSWNNSPLHF
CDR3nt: TGTGCCAGCAGTCCCACAGGATTCGTAAGCTGGAATAATTCACCCCTCCACTTT

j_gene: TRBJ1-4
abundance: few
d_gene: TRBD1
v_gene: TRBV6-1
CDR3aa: CASSETPGQGHEKLFF
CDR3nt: TGTGCCAGCAGTGAGACCCCGGGACAGGGGCATGAAAAACTGTTTTTT

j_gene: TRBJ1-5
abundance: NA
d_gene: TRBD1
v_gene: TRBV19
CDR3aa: CASSIGDSRVYRNQPQHF
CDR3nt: TGTGCCAGTAGTATAGGGGACAGTCGAGTATATCGCAATCAGCCCCAGCATTTT

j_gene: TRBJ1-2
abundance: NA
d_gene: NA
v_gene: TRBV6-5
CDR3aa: CASSYTENYGYTF
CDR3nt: TGTGCCAGCAGCTATACAGAAAACTATGGCTACACCTTC

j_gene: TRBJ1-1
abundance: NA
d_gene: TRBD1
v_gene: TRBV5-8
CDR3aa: CASSPDRPYMNTEAFF
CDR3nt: TGTGCCAGCAGCCCGGACAGGCCTTACATGAACACTGAAGCTTTCTTT

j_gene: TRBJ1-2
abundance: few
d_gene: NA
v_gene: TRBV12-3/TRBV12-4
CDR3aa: CASSLDRNYGYTF
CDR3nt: TGTGCCAGCAGCCTTGACAGAAACTATGGCTACACCTTC

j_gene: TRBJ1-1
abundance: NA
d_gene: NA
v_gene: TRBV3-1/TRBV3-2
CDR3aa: CASSFARGAEAFF
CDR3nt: TGTGCCAGCAGTTTCGCCCGAGGCGCTGAAGCTTTCTTT

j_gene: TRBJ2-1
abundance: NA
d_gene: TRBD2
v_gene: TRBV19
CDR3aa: CASRIKSGATRGFF
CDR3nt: TGTGCCAGTAGGATAAAGAGCGGGGCTACAAGGGGGTTCTTC

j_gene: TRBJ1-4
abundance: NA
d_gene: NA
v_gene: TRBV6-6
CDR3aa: CASSPRDEKLFF
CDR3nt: TGTGCCAGCAGCCCCAGGGATGAAAAACTGTTTTTT

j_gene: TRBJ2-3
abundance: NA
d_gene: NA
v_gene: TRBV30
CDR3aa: CAWSAQGDTDTQYF
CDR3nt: TGTGCCTGGAGTGCACAGGGAGACACAGATACGCAGTATTTT

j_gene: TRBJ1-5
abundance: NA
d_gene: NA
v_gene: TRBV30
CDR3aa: CAWSRGPNQPQHF
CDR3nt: TGTGCCTGGAGCAGGGGTCCAAATCAGCCCCAGCATTTT

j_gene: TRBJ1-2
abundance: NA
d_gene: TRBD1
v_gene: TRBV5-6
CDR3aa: CASSPNRGQEVNYGYTF
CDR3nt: TGTGCCAGCAGTCCTAATAGAGGACAGGAGGTAAACTATGGCTACACCTTC

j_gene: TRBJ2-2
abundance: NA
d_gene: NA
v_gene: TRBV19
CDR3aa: CASRGSGANTGELFF
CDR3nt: TGTGCCAGTAGGGGTTCGGGGGCGAACACCGGGGAGCTGTTTTTT

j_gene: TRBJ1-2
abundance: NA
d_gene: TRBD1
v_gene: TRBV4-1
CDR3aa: CASSQDSRTGGYTF
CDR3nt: TGCGCCAGCAGCCAAGATAGTAGGACAGGGGGCTACACCTTC

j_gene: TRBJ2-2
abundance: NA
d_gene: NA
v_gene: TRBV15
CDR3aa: CATSRDQGRTGELFF
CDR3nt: TGTGCCACCAGCAGAGATCAAGGGAGGACCGGGGAGCTGTTTTTT

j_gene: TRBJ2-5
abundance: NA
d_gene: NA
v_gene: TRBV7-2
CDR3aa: CASSLDRNPIETQYF
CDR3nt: TGTGCCAGCAGCTTAGACAGAAACCCTATAGAGACCCAGTACTTC

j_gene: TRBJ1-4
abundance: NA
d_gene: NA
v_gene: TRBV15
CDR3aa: CATERVVRITTNEKLFF
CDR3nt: TGTGCCACCGAGCGGGTTGTAAGGATCACAACTAATGAAAAACTGTTTTTT

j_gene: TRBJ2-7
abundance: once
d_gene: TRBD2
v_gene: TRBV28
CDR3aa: CASSFMEVAGAYEQYF
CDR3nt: TGTGCCAGCAGTTTTATGGAAGTAGCGGGGGCCTACGAGCAGTACTTC

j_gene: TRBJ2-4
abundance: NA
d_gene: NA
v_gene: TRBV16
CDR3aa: CASSHRDGKRSIIQYF
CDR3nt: TGTGCCAGCAGCCATAGAGACGGGAAGAGATCTATCATTCAGTACTTC

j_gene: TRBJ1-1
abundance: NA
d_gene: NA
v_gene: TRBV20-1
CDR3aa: CSAGGNTEAFF
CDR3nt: TGCAGTGCGGGAGGGAACACTGAAGCTTTCTTT

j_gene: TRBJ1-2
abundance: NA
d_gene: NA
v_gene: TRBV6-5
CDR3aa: CASRGGVGYTF
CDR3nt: TGTGCCAGCAGGGGGGGTGTTGGCTACACCTTC

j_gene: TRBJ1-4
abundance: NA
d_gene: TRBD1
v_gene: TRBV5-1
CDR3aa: CASSTGQGGNEKLFF
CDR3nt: TGCGCCAGCAGCACGGGACAGGGAGGAAATGAAAAACTGTTTTTT

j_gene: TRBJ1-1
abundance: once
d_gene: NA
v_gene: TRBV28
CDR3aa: CASKLTGNTEAFF
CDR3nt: TGTGCCAGCAAATTGACAGGAAACACTGAAGCTTTCTTT

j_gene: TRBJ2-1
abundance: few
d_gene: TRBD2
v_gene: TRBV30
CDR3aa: CAWSGTRFTEQFF
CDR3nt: TGTGCCTGGAGTGGGACTAGATTTACTGAGCAGTTCTTC

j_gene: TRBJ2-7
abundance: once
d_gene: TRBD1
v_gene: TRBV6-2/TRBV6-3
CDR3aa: CASSPTGTATYEQYF
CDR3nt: TGTGCCAGCAGTCCGACCGGGACAGCCACCTACGAGCAGTACTTC

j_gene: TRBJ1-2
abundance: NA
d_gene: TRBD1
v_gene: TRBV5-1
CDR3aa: CASSRDSYGYTF
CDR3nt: TGCGCCAGCAGCCGGGACAGCTATGGCTACACCTTC

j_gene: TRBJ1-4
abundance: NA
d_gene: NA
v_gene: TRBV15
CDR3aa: CATSRVELSQLFF
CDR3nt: TGTGCCACCAGCAGAGTGGAGCTGTCTCAACTGTTTTTT

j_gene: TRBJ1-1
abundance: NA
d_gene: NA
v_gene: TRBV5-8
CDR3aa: CASSLGRGSDTEAFF
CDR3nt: TGTGCCAGCAGCTTAGGCCGGGGGAGCGACACTGAAGCTTTCTTT

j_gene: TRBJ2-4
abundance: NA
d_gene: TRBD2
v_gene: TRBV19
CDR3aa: CASSPTSGGLAKNIQYF
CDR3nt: TGTGCCAGTAGTCCCACGTCGGGGGGTCTAGCCAAAAACATTCAGTACTTC

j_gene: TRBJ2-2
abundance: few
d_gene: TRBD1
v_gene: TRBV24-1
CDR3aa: CATSDSGTGSRPMNTGELFF
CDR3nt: TGTGCCACCAGTGACTCCGGGACAGGGAGTCGTCCGATGAACACCGGGGAGCTGTTTTTT

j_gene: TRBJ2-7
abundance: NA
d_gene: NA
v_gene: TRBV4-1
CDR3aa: CASSQGQGSYEQYF
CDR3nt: TGCGCCAGCAGCCAAGGCCAGGGTAGCTACGAGCAGTACTTC

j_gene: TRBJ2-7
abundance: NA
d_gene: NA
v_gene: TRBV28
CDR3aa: CASSGGEGRPSYEQYF
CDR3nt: TGTGCCAGCAGTGGCGGAGAGGGTCGGCCTTCCTACGAGCAGTACTTC

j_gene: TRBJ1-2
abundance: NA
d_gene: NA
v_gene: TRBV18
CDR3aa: CASSEGEGDYGYTF
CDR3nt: TGTGCCAGCTCAGAGGGGGAAGGGGACTATGGCTACACCTTC

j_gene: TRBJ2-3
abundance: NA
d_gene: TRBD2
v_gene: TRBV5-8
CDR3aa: CASSSLSAGGTDTQYF
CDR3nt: TGTGCCAGCAGCTCCCTCTCCGCGGGGGGAACAGATACGCAGTATTTT

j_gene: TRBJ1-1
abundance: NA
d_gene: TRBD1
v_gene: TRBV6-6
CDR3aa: CASSPTGVAEAFF
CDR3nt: TGTGCCAGCAGTCCAACAGGGGTCGCTGAAGCTTTCTTT

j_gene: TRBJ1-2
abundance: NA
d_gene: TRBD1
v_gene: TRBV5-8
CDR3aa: CASSLAYRDREGYGYTF
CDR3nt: TGTGCCAGCAGCTTGGCTTACCGGGACAGGGAGGGTTATGGCTACACCTTC

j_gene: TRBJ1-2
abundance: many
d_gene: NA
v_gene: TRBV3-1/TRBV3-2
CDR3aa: CASSPPQGVYGYTF
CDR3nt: TGTGCCAGCAGCCCCCCGCAGGGTGTGTATGGCTACACCTTC